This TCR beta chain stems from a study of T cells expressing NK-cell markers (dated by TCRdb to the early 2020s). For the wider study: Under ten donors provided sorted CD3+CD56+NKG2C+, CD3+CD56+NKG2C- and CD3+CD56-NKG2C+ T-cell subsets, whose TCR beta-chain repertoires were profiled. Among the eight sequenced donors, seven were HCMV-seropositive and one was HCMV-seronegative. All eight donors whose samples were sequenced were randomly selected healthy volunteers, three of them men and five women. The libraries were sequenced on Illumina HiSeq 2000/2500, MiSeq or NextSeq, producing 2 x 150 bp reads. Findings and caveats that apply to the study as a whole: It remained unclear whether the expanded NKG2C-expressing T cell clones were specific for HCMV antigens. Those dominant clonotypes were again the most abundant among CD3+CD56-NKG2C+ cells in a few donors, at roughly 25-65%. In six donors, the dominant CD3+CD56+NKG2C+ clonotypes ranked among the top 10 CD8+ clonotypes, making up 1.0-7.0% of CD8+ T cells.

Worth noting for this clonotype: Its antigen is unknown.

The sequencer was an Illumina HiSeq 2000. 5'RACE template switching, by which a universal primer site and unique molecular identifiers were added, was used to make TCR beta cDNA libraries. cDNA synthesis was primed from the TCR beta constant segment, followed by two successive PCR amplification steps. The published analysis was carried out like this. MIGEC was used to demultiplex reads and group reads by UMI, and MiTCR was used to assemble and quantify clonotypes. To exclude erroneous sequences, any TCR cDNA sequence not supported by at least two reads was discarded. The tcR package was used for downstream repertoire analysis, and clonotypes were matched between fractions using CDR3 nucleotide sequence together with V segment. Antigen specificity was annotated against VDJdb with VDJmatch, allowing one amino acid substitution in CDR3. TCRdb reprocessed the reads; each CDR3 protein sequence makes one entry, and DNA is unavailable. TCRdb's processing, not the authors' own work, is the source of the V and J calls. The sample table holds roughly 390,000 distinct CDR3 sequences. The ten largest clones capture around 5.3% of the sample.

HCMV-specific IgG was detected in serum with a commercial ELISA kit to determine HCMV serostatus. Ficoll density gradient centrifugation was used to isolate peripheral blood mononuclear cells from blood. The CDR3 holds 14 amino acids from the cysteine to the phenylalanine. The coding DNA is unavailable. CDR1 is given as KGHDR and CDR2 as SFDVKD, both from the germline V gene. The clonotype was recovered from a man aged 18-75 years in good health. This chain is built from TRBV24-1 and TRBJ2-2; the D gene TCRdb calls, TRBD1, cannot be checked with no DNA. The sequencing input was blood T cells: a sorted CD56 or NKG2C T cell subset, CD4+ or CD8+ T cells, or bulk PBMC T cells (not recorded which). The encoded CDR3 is CATRGTGINGELFF.